Listed here is a single TCR beta chain. The data were produced by immunoSEQ multiplex PCR, yet TCRdb's version contains in-frame clones alone and is incomplete. The sample lists around 200,000 clones; roughly 80% were seen once. The data stem from a study of blood T cell repertoires in COVID-19. Study-wide context: Acute and convalescent COVID-19 specimens originated in the United States, Italy and Spain. In each case, the material was cDNA or gDNA derived from T cells, B-cell-depleted T cells, or PBMCs.

The TCR comes from a middle-aged woman with active or convalescent COVID-19. The sample was peripheral blood.

The CDR3 loop is CASSPIGLADIYNEQFF. The CDR3 DNA reads as TGCGCCAGCAGCCCGATAGGACTAGCGGACATCTACAATGAGCAGTTCTTC. The chain joins TRBV4-1 to TRBJ2-1; TRBD2 matches 10 bases. CDR1 MGHRA and CDR2 YSYEKL come from the germline V gene. This CDR3 contains 17 residues. V trimming: 4 bases; J trimming: 3 bases; junction bases outside the gene matches: 9.